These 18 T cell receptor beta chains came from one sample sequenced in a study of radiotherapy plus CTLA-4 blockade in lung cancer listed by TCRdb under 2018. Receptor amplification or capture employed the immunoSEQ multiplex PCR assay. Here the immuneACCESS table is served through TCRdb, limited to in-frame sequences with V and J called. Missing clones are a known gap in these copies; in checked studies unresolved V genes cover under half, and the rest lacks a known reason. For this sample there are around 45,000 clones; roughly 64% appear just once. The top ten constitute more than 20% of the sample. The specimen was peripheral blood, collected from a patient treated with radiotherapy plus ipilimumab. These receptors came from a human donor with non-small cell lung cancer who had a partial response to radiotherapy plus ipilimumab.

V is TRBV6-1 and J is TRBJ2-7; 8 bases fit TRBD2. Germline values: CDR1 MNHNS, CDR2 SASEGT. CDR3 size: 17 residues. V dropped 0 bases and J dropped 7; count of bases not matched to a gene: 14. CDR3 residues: CASSEAGGGSGGREQYF. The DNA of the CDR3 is TGTGCCAGCAGTGAAGCGGGCGGGGGGAGCGGGGGTCGTGAGCAGTACTTC.

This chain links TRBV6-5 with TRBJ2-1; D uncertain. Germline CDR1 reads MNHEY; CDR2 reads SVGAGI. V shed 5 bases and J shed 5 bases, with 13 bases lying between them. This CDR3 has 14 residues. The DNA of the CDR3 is TGTGCCAGCAGTAACCCGGGTGTTAACAATGAGCAGTTCTTC. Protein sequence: CASSNPGVNNEQFF.

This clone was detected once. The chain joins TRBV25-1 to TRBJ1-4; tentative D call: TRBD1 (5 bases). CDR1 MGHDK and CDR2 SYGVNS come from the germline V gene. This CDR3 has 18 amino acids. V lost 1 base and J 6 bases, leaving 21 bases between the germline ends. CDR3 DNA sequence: TGTGCCAGCAGTGAATGGCTTGGGCGGGGGACTAGATATGAAAAACTGTTTTTT. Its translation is CASSEWLGRGTRYEKLFF.

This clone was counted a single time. The CDR3 spells CASSRDRDQPQHF. CDR3 DNA: TGTGCCAGCAGCCGGGACAGGGACCAGCCCCAGCATTTT. The chain recombines TRBV6-4 with TRBJ1-5; 9 nucleotides line up with TRBD1. Germline V gene lookup returns CDR1 MRHNA and CDR2 SNTAGT. V trimming: 6 bases; J trimming: 7 bases; junction bases outside the gene matches: 4. The length of the CDR3 is 13 residues.

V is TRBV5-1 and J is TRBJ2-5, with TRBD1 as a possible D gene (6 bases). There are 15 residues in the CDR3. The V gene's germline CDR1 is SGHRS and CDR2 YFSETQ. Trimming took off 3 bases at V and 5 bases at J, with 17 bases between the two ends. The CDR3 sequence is CASSSQGPAGETQYF. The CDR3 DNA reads TGCGCCAGCAGCTCACAGGGCCCCGCAGGCGAGACCCAGTACTTC.

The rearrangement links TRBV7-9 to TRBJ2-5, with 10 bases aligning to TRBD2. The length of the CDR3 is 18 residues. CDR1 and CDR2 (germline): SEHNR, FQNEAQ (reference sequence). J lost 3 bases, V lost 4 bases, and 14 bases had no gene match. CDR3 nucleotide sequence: TGTGCCAGCAGCTCCCCCCCCAGCGGGGGGGCCCATAAAGAGACCCAGTACTTC. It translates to CASSSPPSGGAHKETQYF. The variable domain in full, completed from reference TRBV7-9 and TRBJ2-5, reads DTGVSQNPRHKITKRGQNVTFRCDPISEHNRLYWYRQTLGQGPEFLTYFQNEAQLEKSRLLSDRFSAERPKGSFSTLEIQRTEQGDSAMYLCASSSPPSGGAHKETQYFGPGTRLLVL.

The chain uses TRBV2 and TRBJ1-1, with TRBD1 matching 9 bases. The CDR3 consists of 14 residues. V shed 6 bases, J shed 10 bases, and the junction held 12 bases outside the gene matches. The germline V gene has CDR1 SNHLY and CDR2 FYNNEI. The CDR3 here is CASSRDRVSSGAFF. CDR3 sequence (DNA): TGTGCCAGCAGCCGGGACAGGGTGTCATCGGGAGCTTTCTTT.

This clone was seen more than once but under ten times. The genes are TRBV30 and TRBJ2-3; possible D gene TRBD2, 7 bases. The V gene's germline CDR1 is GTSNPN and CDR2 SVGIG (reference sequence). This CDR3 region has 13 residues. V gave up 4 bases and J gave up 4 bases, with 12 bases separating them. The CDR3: CAWTRGHADTQYF. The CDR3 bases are TGTGCCTGGACGCGGGGGCATGCAGATACGCAGTATTTT.

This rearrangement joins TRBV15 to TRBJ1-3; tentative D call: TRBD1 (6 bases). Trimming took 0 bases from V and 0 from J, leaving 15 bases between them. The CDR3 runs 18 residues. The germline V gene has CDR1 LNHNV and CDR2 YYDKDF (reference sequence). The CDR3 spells CATSRDTLGGGSGNTIYF. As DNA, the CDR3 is TGTGCCACCAGCAGAGATACGTTGGGAGGGGGCTCTGGAAACACCATATATTTT.

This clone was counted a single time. As DNA, the CDR3 is TGTGCCAGCAGCTTGGATCGGACAGGGTTTTTTGGCTACACCTTC. This gives the protein CASSLDRTGFFGYTF. The V gene is TRBV5-6, the J gene TRBJ1-2, with TRBD1 matching 8 bases. This CDR3 has 15 residues. CDR1 and CDR2 (germline): SGHDT, YYEEEE. The ends lost 0 bases at V and 7 bases at J; junction bases unmatched: 8.

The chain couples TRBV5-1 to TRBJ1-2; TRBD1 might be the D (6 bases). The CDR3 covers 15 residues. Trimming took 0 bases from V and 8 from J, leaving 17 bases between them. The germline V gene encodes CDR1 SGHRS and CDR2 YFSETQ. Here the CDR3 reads CASSLAAGAGEGYTF. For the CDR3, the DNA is TGCGCCAGCAGCTTGGCCGCGGGGGCGGGAGAAGGCTACACCTTC.

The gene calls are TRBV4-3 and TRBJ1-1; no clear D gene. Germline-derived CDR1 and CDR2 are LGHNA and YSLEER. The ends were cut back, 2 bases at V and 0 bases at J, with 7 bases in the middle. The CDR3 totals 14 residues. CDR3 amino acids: CASSQYSLNTEAFF. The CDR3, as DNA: TGCGCCAGCAGCCAATACAGTTTGAACACTGAAGCTTTCTTT.

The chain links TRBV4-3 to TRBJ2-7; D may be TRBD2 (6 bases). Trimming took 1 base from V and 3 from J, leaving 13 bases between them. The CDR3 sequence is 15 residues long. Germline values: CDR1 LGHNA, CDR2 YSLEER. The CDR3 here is CASSQGGAPGYEQYF. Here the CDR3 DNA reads TGCGCCAGCAGCCAAGGCGGGGCCCCTGGCTACGAGCAGTACTTC.

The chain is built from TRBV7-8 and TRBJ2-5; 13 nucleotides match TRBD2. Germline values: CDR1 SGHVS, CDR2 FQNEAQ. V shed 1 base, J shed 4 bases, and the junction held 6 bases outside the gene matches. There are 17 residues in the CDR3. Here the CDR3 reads CASSLGLAGGGAETQYF. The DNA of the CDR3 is TGTGCCAGCAGCTTAGGACTAGCGGGGGGCGGGGCAGAGACCCAGTACTTC.

The CDR3 DNA reads TGCAGCGTTGAGGGGGGAGGTTATGGCTACACCTTC. Its protein product is CSVEGGGYGYTF. The chain combines TRBV29-1 with TRBJ1-2, with D maybe TRBD1 (5 bases). The CDR3 covers 12 residues. Trimming removed 3 bases at V and 5 bases at J, with 10 bases between. Per the germline V gene, CDR1 is SQVTM and CDR2 is ANQGSEA. Filled out from reference TRBV29-1 and TRBJ1-2, the complete variable domain reads SAVISQKPSRDICQRGTSLTIQCQVDSQVTMMFWYRQQPGQSLTLIATANQGSEATYESGFVIDKFPISRPNLTFSTLTVSNMSPEDSSIYLCSVEGGGYGYTFGSGTRLTVV.

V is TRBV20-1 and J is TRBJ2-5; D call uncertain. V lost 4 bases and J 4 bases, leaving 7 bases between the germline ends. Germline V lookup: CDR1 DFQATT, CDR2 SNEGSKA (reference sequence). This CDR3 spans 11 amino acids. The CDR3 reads CSATQIETQYF. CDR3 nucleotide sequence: TGCAGTGCTACCCAGATAGAGACCCAGTACTTC.

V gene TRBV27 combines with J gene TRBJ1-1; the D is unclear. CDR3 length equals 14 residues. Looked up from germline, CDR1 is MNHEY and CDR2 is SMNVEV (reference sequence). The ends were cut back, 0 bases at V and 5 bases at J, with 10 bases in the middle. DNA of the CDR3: TGTGCCAGCAGTTTATCGATTAGAGAGACTGAAGCTTTCTTT. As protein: CASSLSIRETEAFF.

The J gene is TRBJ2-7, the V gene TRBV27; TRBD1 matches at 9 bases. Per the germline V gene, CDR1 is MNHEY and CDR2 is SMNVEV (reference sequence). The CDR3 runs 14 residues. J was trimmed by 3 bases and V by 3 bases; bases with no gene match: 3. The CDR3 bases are TGTGCCAGCAGTTTCGGGACAGGGCACTACGAGCAGTACTTC. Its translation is CASSFGTGHYEQYF.